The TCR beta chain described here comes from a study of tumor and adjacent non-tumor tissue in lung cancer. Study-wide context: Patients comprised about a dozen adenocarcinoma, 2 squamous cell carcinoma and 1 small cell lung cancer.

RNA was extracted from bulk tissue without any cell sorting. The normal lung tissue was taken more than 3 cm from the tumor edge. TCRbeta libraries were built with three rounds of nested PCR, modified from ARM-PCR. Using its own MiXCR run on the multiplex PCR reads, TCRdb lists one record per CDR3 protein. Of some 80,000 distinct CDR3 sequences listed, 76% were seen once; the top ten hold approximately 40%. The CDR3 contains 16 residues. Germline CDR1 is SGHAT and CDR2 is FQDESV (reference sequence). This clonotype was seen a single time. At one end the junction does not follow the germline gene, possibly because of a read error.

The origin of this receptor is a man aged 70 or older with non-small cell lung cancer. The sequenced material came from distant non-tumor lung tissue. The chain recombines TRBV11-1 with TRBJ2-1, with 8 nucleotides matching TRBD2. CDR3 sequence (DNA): TGCGTCAGCAGTCCGCTAACTAGCGGCAAAAACAATGAGCAGTTCTTC. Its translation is CVSSPLTSGKNNEQFF.